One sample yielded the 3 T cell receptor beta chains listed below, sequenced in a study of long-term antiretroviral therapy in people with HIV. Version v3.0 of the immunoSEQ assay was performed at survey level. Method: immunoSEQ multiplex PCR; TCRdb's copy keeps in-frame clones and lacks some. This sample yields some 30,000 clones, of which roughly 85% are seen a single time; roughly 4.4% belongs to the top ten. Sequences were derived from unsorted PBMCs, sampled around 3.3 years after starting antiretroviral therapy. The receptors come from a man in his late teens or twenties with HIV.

CDR3 in amino acids: CASSVSGINTGELFF. The CDR3 DNA reads TGTGCCAGCAGCGTCAGCGGGATTAACACCGGGGAGCTGTTTTTT. J is TRBJ2-2 and V is TRBV9; 7 nucleotides match TRBD2. V dropped 2 bases and J dropped 2; count of bases not matched to a gene: 3. CDR3 length: 15 residues. The germline V gene encodes CDR1 SGDLS and CDR2 YYNGEE.

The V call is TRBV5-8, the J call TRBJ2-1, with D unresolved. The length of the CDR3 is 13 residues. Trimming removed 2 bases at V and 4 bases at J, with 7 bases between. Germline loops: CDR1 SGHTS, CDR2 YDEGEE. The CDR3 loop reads CASSFRVYNEQFF. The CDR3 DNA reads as TGTGCCAGCAGCTTCCGGGTTTACAATGAGCAGTTCTTC.

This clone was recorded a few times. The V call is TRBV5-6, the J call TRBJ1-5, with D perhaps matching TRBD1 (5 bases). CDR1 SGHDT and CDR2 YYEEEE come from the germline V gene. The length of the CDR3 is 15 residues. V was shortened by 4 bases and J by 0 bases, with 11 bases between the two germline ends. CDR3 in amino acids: CASSTTELSNQPQHF. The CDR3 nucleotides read TGTGCCAGCAGCACGACAGAGCTTAGCAATCAGCCCCAGCATTTT.